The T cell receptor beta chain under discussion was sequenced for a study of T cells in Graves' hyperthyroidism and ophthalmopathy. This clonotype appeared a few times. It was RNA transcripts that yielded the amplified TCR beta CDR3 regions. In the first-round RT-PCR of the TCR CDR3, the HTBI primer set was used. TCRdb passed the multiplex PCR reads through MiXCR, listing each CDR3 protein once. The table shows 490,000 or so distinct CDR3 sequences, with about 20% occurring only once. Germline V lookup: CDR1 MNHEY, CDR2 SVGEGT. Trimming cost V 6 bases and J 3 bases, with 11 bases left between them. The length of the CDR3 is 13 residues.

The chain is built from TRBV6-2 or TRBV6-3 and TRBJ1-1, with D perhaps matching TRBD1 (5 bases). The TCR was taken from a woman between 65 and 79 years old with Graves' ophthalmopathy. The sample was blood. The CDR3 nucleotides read TGTGCCAGCAGCAACCGGGGCCACACTGAAGCTTTCTTT. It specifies CASSNRGHTEAFF.